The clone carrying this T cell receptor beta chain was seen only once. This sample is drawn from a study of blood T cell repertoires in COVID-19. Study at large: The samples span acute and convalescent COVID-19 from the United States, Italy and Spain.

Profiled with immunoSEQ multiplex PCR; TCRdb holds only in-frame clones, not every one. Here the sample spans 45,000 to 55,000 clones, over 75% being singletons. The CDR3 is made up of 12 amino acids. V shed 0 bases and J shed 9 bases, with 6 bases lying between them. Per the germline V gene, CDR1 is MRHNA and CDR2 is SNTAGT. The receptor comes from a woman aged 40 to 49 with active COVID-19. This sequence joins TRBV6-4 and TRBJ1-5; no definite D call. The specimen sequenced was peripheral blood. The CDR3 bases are TGTGCCAGCAGTGACTCTGGCGGGCCCCAGCATTTT. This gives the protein CASSDSGGPQHF.